A single sample gave rise to the 28 T cell receptor beta chains below, sequenced in a study of blood T cell repertoires in COVID-19. Produced via immunoSEQ multiplex PCR; TCRdb's table is partial and in-frame only. The table includes around 250,000 clones, about 88% detected once. The sequencing input was peripheral blood. The receptors come from a woman in her thirties or forties who had recovered from COVID-19.

The CDR3 sequence is CASSQQDRERTEAFF. The CDR3 DNA sequence: TGCGCCAGCAGCCAACAGGACAGAGAAAGGACTGAAGCTTTCTTT. The chain joins TRBV4-1 to TRBJ1-1, with D possibly TRBD1 on 6 matching bases. V was trimmed by 2 bases and J by 5 bases, leaving 15 bases between them. The CDR3 runs to 15 residues. Per the germline V gene, CDR1 is MGHRA and CDR2 is YSYEKL.

The chain has TRBV11-2 and TRBJ1-6; 7 bases are shared with TRBD1. CDR3 length: 16 residues. Germline V gene data show CDR1 as SGHAT and CDR2 as FQNNGV. After removal of 3 bases from V and 1 base from J, the junction contained 3 bases not matched to a gene. CDR3 nucleotides: TGTGCCAGCAGCTTCCCACAGGGGTCCTATAATTCACCCCTCCACTTT. It encodes CASSFPQGSYNSPLHF.

J is TRBJ2-2 and V is TRBV27; TRBD1 matches at 7 bases. CDR3 length: 14 residues. The V gene end was trimmed by 6 bases and the J gene end by 3 bases; junction bases not matched to a gene: 4. CDR1 and CDR2 from the germline V gene are MNHEY and SMNVEV (reference sequence). CDR3 nucleotides: TGTGCCAGCAGCCAGACAGGGTACACCGGGGAGCTGTTTTTT. Its translation: CASSQTGYTGELFF.

This rearrangement joins TRBV27 to TRBJ1-1; 10 bases align to TRBD1. The CDR3 sequence is 15 residues long. Germline trimming cut 3 bases from V and 1 base from J; bases unmatched to any gene: 2. Germline V gene sequence: CDR1 MNHEY, CDR2 SMNVEV (reference sequence). The CDR3 sequence: CASSFRQGANTEAFF. The CDR3 DNA sequence: TGTGCCAGCAGTTTTAGACAGGGGGCGAACACTGAAGCTTTCTTT.

The DNA for the CDR3 is TGTGCCAGCGGTAAGGGACTTCAGGGCCACAATGAGCAGTTCTTC. Its translation: CASGKGLQGHNEQFF. The chain joins TRBV6-5 to TRBJ2-1; perhaps TRBD2 as D (6 bases). The germline CDR1 and CDR2 sequences are MNHEY and SVGAGI. V lost 8 bases to trimming and J lost 5 bases, with 19 bases between them. CDR3 size: 15 residues.

This clone was recorded only once. Other DNA sequences in this sample translate to the same CDR3. The V gene is TRBV7-9, the J gene TRBJ2-1; the D gene is possibly TRBD2 (6 bases). Germline lookup yields CDR1 SEHNR and CDR2 FQNEAQ (reference sequence). V lost 3 bases and J 0 bases, leaving 6 bases between the germline ends. The CDR3 has 14 amino acids. The CDR3 here is CASSFGGSYNEQFF. In DNA, the CDR3 is TGTGCCAGCAGCTTCGGGGGCTCCTACAATGAGCAGTTCTTC.

Comment on this clone: The final CDR3 position lacks the conserved phenylalanine or tryptophan, pointing to a likely read error. The DNA is omitted, as the CDR3 cannot be located on it reliably, and the CDR3 follows TCRdb's listing. The J gene is TRBJ2-7, the V gene TRBV3-1 (or the pseudogene TRBV3-2); TRBD2, the table's D call, was not compared with the DNA. From germline, CDR1 is LGHDT and CDR2 YNNKEL (reference sequence). Both ends counted, the CDR3 spans 10 residues. This chain's CDR3 is CASSQVERPG.

The rearrangement links TRBV5-4 to TRBJ2-7; a possible D gene is TRBD1 (5 bases). The V end was cut by 3 bases, the J end by 2 bases, with 12 bases between. The CDR3 runs to 14 residues. Germline V gives CDR1 SGHNT, CDR2 YYREEE (reference sequence). CDR3 protein: CASSSQGITYEQYV. CDR3 DNA: TGTGCCAGCAGCTCCCAGGGAATTACCTACGAGCAGTACGTC.

The chain employs TRBV12-3 or TRBV12-4 and TRBJ2-1, with D hard to call. V dropped 5 bases and J dropped 8 bases, with 13 bases sitting between them. The CDR3 loop spans 13 amino acids. CDR3 sequence: CASSLRSRDEQFF. CDR3 nucleotides: TGTGCCAGCAGTCTGCGGTCTCGCGATGAGCAGTTCTTC.

The chain uses TRBV4-2 and TRBJ2-3, with D maybe TRBD2 (6 bases). The CDR3 spans 14 residues. Per the germline V gene, CDR1 is LGHNA and CDR2 is YNFKEQ. Trimming took 0 bases from V and 9 from J, leaving 13 bases between them. In DNA form, the CDR3 reads TGTGCCAGCAGCCAAGATCGTGGGACTCAAACGCAGTATTTT. It encodes CASSQDRGTQTQYF.

The chain recombines TRBV27 with TRBJ2-7; no clear D. Germline V gives CDR1 MNHEY, CDR2 SMNVEV (reference sequence). The CDR3 totals 12 residues. Trimming took off 6 bases at V and 0 bases at J, with 6 bases between the two ends. This CDR3 reads CASSPSSYEQYF. CDR3 sequence (DNA): TGTGCCAGCAGCCCGAGCTCCTACGAGCAGTACTTC.

The chain is built from TRBV24-1 and TRBJ2-5; D is ambiguous. There are 14 residues in the CDR3. Trimming left V 4 bases short and J 4 bases short, with 12 bases between. The V gene's germline CDR1 is KGHDR and CDR2 SFDVKD. CDR3 nucleotide sequence: TGTGCCACCAGTGACCAAGTAACGGGAGAGACCCAGTACTTC. Its protein is CATSDQVTGETQYF.

The CDR3 here is CASSEALGTGSYNEQFF. Written as DNA, the CDR3 is TGTGCCAGCAGTGAAGCGCTCGGGACAGGGTCCTACAATGAGCAGTTCTTC. This chain connects TRBV6-1 to TRBJ2-1, with 9 bases matching TRBD1. Germline CDR1 reads MNHNS; CDR2 reads SASEGT. V lost 0 bases, J lost 1 base, and 4 bases stayed unmatched. The CDR3 is made up of 17 amino acids.

The chain joins TRBV11-3 to TRBJ2-3, with TRBD2 matching over 7 bases. Germline values: CDR1 SGHNT, CDR2 YENEEA. V lost 1 base to trimming and J lost 0 bases; unmatched junction nucleotides: 7. This CDR3 has 17 residues. The CDR3 protein is CASSLGILARSTDTQYF. The CDR3 DNA is TGTGCCAGCAGCTTAGGTATACTAGCGAGGAGCACAGATACGCAGTATTTT.

The rearrangement joins TRBV28 to TRBJ1-4, with TRBD1 as a possible D gene (5 bases). Germline V CDR1 and CDR2: MDHEN, SYDVKM. Trimming stripped 5 bases from V and 8 bases from J, with 18 bases between. The CDR3 is made up of 15 amino acids. The CDR3 sequence: CASSPGRGKREKLFF. CDR3 sequence (DNA): TGTGCCAGCAGTCCCGGAAGGGGTAAGCGAGAAAAACTGTTTTTT.

This chain links TRBV5-1 with TRBJ1-1; 8 positions match TRBD1. The CDR3 loop spans 16 amino acids. V was clipped by 3 bases and J by 0 bases; unmatched bases: 7. Germline loops: CDR1 SGHRS, CDR2 YFSETQ. The CDR3 DNA follows: TGCGCCAGCAGCTCCTCAGGGGGCCCCCTGAACACTGAAGCTTTCTTT. Protein: CASSSSGGPLNTEAFF.

The CDR3, as DNA: TGCGCCAGCAGCCAACCCGGGACAGCGTCTTATGGCTACACCTTC. Translated, it gives CASSQPGTASYGYTF. The chain is built from TRBV4-1 and TRBJ1-2; 7 bases match TRBD1. The CDR3 has 15 amino acids. V lost 2 bases, J lost 5 bases, and 8 bases stayed unmatched. Germline CDR1 MGHRA, CDR2 YSYEKL.

The chain carries TRBV25-1 and TRBJ1-5; weak D call: TRBD1 (6 bases). CDR1 is MGHDK and CDR2 is SYGVNS in the germline V gene. The V end lost 6 bases, the J end lost 4 bases, and 13 bases lay between the germline ends. This CDR3 is 14 amino acids long. The CDR3 protein is CASSRTGQNQPQHF. CDR3 coding DNA: TGTGCCAGCAGCCGCACAGGGCAGAATCAGCCCCAGCATTTT.

The rearrangement joins TRBV6-6 to TRBJ1-2, with 9 bases aligning to TRBD1. The CDR3 is made up of 15 amino acids. Trimming cost V 6 bases and J 3 bases; bases outside gene matches: 8. Per the germline V gene, CDR1 is MNHNY and CDR2 is SVGAGI (reference sequence). CDR3 sequence: CASRIRTGADYGYTF. The DNA of the CDR3 is TGTGCCAGCAGGATACGGACAGGGGCAGACTATGGCTACACCTTC.

This chain links TRBV12-3 or TRBV12-4 with TRBJ2-5, with D possibly matching TRBD1 (5 bases). Trimming stripped 3 bases from V and 4 bases from J, with 9 bases between. The CDR3 extends over 13 amino acids. The CDR3 here is CASSFRQSETQYF. CDR3 DNA sequence: TGTGCCAGCAGTTTCAGACAGTCAGAGACCCAGTACTTC.

V is TRBV19 and J is TRBJ2-2, with TRBD1 identical over 10 bases. The J segment lost 4 bases and the V segment lost 6 bases, leaving 2 bases of the junction unmatched. Germline CDR1 reads LNHDA; CDR2 reads SQIVND (reference sequence). The CDR3 sequence is 14 residues long. CDR3 sequence: CASRRDRGTGELFF. CDR3 coding DNA: TGTGCCAGTAGACGGGACAGGGGCACCGGGGAGCTGTTTTTT.

The J gene is TRBJ1-2, the V gene TRBV5-4; possibly TRBD1 for D (6 bases). V was clipped by 0 bases and J by 6 bases, with 12 bases between them. CDR1 is SGHNT, CDR2 YYREEE, per germline (reference sequence). The CDR3 is 14 amino acids. The CDR3 sequence is CASSLASGVDGYTF. The CDR3 region has the DNA TGTGCCAGCAGCTTGGCCTCAGGGGTAGATGGCTACACCTTC.

This rearrangement joins TRBV9 to TRBJ2-2; 8 nucleotides match TRBD2. Germline V gives CDR1 SGDLS, CDR2 YYNGEE. The CDR3 loop spans 15 amino acids. The V gene end was trimmed by 3 bases and the J gene end by 4 bases; junction bases not matched to a gene: 5. CDR3 loop: CASSAGGAVTGELFF. In DNA, the CDR3 is TGTGCCAGCAGCGCCGGGGGGGCGGTCACCGGGGAGCTGTTTTTT.

V is TRBV24-1 and J is TRBJ2-3, with a possible D match to TRBD2 (6 bases). Trimming shortened V by 7 bases and J by 2 bases, and 12 bases separated the two germline ends. The germline V gene encodes CDR1 KGHDR and CDR2 SFDVKD. The CDR3 is made up of 14 amino acids. In DNA form, the CDR3 reads TGTGCCACCAGCCCTGCGGGGAACACAGATACGCAGTATTTT. This encodes CATSPAGNTDTQYF.

The J gene is TRBJ2-4, the V gene TRBV5-4; 10 nucleotides line up with TRBD2. The CDR3 is made up of 18 amino acids. V was clipped by 3 bases and J by 7 bases; unmatched bases: 16. The germline gives CDR1 SGHNT, CDR2 YYREEE (reference sequence). DNA for the CDR3: TGTGCCAGCAGCTCCCGACTGAGTCCTAGCGGGAGCTCCAACATTCAGTACTTC. The encoded protein is CASSSRLSPSGSSNIQYF.

The chain couples TRBV18 to TRBJ2-5, with D possibly matching TRBD1 (6 bases). This CDR3 spans 13 amino acids. Germline V gene data show CDR1 as KGHSH and CDR2 as LQKENI. V shed 3 bases and J shed 5 bases, with 10 bases lying between them. CDR3 bases: TGTGCCAGCTCACCGGGGGCTGGGGAGACCCAGTACTTC. Translating gives CASSPGAGETQYF.

The chain uses TRBV7-2 and TRBJ1-1; D remains unclear. The CDR3 has 17 residues. Germline CDR1 reads SGHTA; CDR2 reads FQGNSA. V was shortened by 1 base and J by 5 bases, with 20 bases between the two germline ends. CDR3: CASSLGVRPGPGTEAFF. DNA of the CDR3: TGTGCCAGCAGCTTAGGGGTCCGTCCTGGTCCGGGGACTGAAGCTTTCTTT.

V usage is TRBV28 and J usage is TRBJ1-5; maybe TRBD1 (6 bases). V dropped 2 bases and J dropped 4 bases, with 21 bases sitting between them. Per germline, CDR1 MDHEN and CDR2 SYDVKM. There are 18 residues in the CDR3. CDR3 amino acids: CASSLRGGVMPTNQPQHF. The CDR3, as DNA: TGTGCCAGCAGTTTACGGGGGGGCGTCATGCCTACTAATCAGCCCCAGCATTTT.